What follows are 29 T cell receptor beta chains derived from one specimen sequenced in a study of blood T cell repertoires in COVID-19. The data were produced by immunoSEQ multiplex PCR, yet TCRdb's version contains in-frame clones alone and is incomplete. The table lists about 280,000 clones, approximately 85% of them singletons. The sequencing sample was made of peripheral blood. These receptor sequences come from a woman between 65 and 79 years old with acute or convalescent COVID-19.

This chain links TRBV18 with TRBJ1-1, with D hard to call. CDR3 length equals 11 residues. Germline V gene data show CDR1 as KGHSH and CDR2 as LQKENI. The V end lost 4 bases, the J end lost 7 bases, and 7 bases lay between the germline ends. The CDR3 reads CASSRGDEAFF. Here the CDR3 DNA reads TGTGCCAGCTCACGAGGCGATGAAGCTTTCTTT.

This clone has just a few counts. The J gene is TRBJ1-1, the V gene TRBV29-1; D is uncertain. The germline V gene has CDR1 SQVTM and CDR2 ANQGSEA. The CDR3 runs 12 residues. V was shortened by 7 bases and J by 1 base, with 10 bases between the two germline ends. The CDR3 DNA reads as TGCAGCGGTTCGGACTGGAACACTGAAGCTTTCTTT. Amino acid sequence: CSGSDWNTEAFF.

The chain couples TRBV5-1 to TRBJ2-5, with TRBD2 matching 8 bases. The CDR3 covers 14 residues. Germline values: CDR1 SGHRS, CDR2 YFSETQ. Trimming cost V 2 bases and J 11 bases; bases outside gene matches: 11. CDR3 sequence (DNA): TGCGCCAGCAGCTTTCACGGGGACGGGGGGGCTCAGTACTTC. Encoded protein: CASSFHGDGGAQYF.

The chain recombines TRBV6-1 with TRBJ1-3; no reliable D call. CDR3 size: 14 residues. Trimming stripped 1 base from V and 8 bases from J, with 12 bases between. Germline V gene lookup returns CDR1 MNHNS and CDR2 SASEGT. The CDR3 region has the DNA TGTGCCAGCAGTGAAGATAGGATGAGGGACACCATATATTTT. The encoded protein is CASSEDRMRDTIYF.

V is TRBV29-1 and J is TRBJ1-2, with 8 bases that match TRBD1. This CDR3 is built from 14 residues. Germline lookup yields CDR1 SQVTM and CDR2 ANQGSEA. After removal of 7 bases from V and 4 bases from J, the junction contained 11 bases not matched to a gene. CDR3 nucleotide sequence: TGCAGCGCCATCGCGGACAGGGTTGGCTATGGCTACACCTTC. It is translated as CSAIADRVGYGYTF. Drawing the rest from reference TRBV29-1 and TRBJ1-2, the complete variable domain is SAVISQKPSRDICQRGTSLTIQCQVDSQVTMMFWYRQQPGQSLTLIATANQGSEATYESGFVIDKFPISRPNLTFSTLTVSNMSPEDSSIYLCSAIADRVGYGYTFGSGTRLTVV.

V usage is TRBV3-1 (or the pseudogene TRBV3-2) and J usage is TRBJ1-1; D possibly corresponds to TRBD1 (5 bases). Trimming left V 4 bases short and J 7 bases short, with 19 bases between. The CDR3 runs 15 residues. The V gene's germline CDR1 is LGHDT and CDR2 YNNKEL (reference sequence). DNA for the CDR3: TGTGCCAGCAGCCCGGCGGTTCGCCGGGGGAGTGAAGCTTTCTTT. Protein product: CASSPAVRRGSEAFF.

In the case of this clone: The sample has other DNA sequences that encode this CDR3 too. The chain combines TRBV11-3 with TRBJ2-7, with 8 bases that match TRBD1. CDR1 is SGHNT, CDR2 YENEEA, per germline. Trimming removed 1 base from V and 2 bases from J; junction bases left unmatched: 4. This CDR3 has 15 amino acids. The CDR3 spells CASSLGTGPAYEQYF. The CDR3 DNA reads as TGTGCCAGCAGCTTAGGGACAGGGCCTGCCTACGAGCAGTACTTC.

V is TRBV12-5 and J is TRBJ1-1, with D maybe TRBD1 (6 bases). The CDR3 runs to 13 residues. Trimming cost V 8 bases and J 4 bases, with 14 bases left between them. The germline V gene encodes CDR1 LGHNT and CDR2 FRNRAP. The CDR3 region is CASIRGGATEAFF. Written as DNA, the CDR3 is TGTGCTAGTATCCGAGGGGGGGCCACTGAAGCTTTCTTT.

The rearrangement links TRBV7-8 to TRBJ1-2, with 9 bases that match TRBD1. The V gene end was trimmed by 2 bases and the J gene end by 2 bases; junction bases not matched to a gene: 9. The germline CDR1 and CDR2 sequences are SGHVS and FQNEAQ. CDR3 length: 17 amino acids. The CDR3 DNA is TGTGCCAGCAGCTTATCCGGGACAGGGTTGTGGAACTATGGCTACACCTTC. It encodes CASSLSGTGLWNYGYTF. Full variable domain (rest looked up from reference TRBV7-8 and TRBJ1-2): GAGVSQSPRYKVAKRGQDVALRCDPISGHVSLFWYQQALGQGPEFLTYFQNEAQLDKSGLPSDRFFAERPEGSVSTLKIQRTQQEDSAVYLCASSLSGTGLWNYGYTFGSGTRLTVV.

The chain combines TRBV20-1 with TRBJ2-2, with D unresolved. V lost 3 bases and J 6 bases, leaving 14 bases between the germline ends. The CDR3 is made up of 14 amino acids. The germline gives CDR1 DFQATT, CDR2 SNEGSKA (reference sequence). CDR3 in amino acids: CSASSAHVPGELFF. The CDR3 coding sequence is TGCAGTGCTAGTTCTGCGCATGTCCCCGGGGAGCTGTTTTTT.

J is TRBJ1-5 and V is TRBV5-8, with D possibly TRBD1 on 5 matching bases. Germline V gene data show CDR1 as SGHTS and CDR2 as YDEGEE. V shed 1 base and J shed 7 bases, with 15 bases lying between them. The length of the CDR3 is 15 residues. The chain's CDR3 is CASSLTEPRGQPQHF. The DNA of the CDR3 is TGTGCCAGCAGCTTGACCGAACCGCGGGGGCAGCCCCAGCATTTT. Variable domain in full (rest from reference TRBV5-8 and TRBJ1-5): EAGVTQSPTHLIKTRGQQATLRCSPISGHTSVYWYQQALGLGLQFLLWYDEGEERNRGNFPPRFSGRQFPNYSSELNVNALELEDSALYLCASSLTEPRGQPQHFGDGTRLSIL.

A few counts support this clone. This rearrangement joins TRBV3-1 (or the pseudogene TRBV3-2) to TRBJ1-1; D unresolved. Germline lookup yields CDR1 LGHDT and CDR2 YNNKEL (reference sequence). This CDR3 contains 14 residues. The V end lost 4 bases, the J end lost 2 bases, and 11 bases lay between the germline ends. Written as DNA, the CDR3 is TGTGCCAGCAGCCGCCAGGCCGGTAACACTGAAGCTTTCTTT. Protein sequence: CASSRQAGNTEAFF.

The chain joins TRBV19 to TRBJ2-1, with D possibly being TRBD2 (5 bases). With 1 base removed from V and 4 bases from J, the gap between germline ends came to 17 bases. The germline gives CDR1 LNHDA, CDR2 SQIVND (reference sequence). This CDR3 spans 17 amino acids. CDR3 sequence (DNA): TGTGCCAGTAGTATAGGGCTAACGAGCGGATTATACAATGAGCAGTTCTTC. It encodes CASSIGLTSGLYNEQFF.

V gene TRBV5-8 combines with J gene TRBJ2-1; perhaps TRBD2 as D (5 bases). V lost 3 bases, J lost 7 bases, and 17 bases lay in between. Germline CDR1 SGHTS, CDR2 YDEGEE. The CDR3 runs 15 residues. In nucleotides, the CDR3 is TGTGCCAGCAGCTATTACGGGATGGGTGCGAATGAGCAGTTCTTC. Its protein is CASSYYGMGANEQFF.

This chain joins TRBV5-1 and TRBJ2-1, with 7 positions matching TRBD1. The CDR3 is made up of 15 amino acids. V was clipped by 4 bases and J by 4 bases; unmatched bases: 8. Germline values: CDR1 SGHRS, CDR2 YFSETQ. This CDR3 reads CASSLDGQDYNEQFF. The CDR3, as DNA: TGCGCCAGCAGCCTGGACGGACAGGATTACAATGAGCAGTTCTTC. Looking up the rest from reference TRBV5-1 and TRBJ2-1 gives the full variable domain: KAGVTQTPRYLIKTRGQQVTLSCSPISGHRSVSWYQQTPGQGLQFLFEYFSETQRNKGNFPGRFSGRQFSNSRSEMNVSTLELGDSALYLCASSLDGQDYNEQFFGPGTRLTVL.

This chain joins TRBV5-6 and TRBJ1-6, with D unclear. This CDR3 contains 15 residues. The V end lost 0 bases, the J end lost 10 bases, and 14 bases lay between the germline ends. CDR1 SGHDT and CDR2 YYEEEE come from the germline V gene. The CDR3 DNA reads TGTGCCAGCAGCTTGGACGAGGGAACCGGATCACCCCTCCACTTT. Translating gives CASSLDEGTGSPLHF.

The chain links TRBV11-2 to TRBJ1-6; D is ambiguous. This CDR3 is 15 amino acids long. The germline V gene encodes CDR1 SGHAT and CDR2 FQNNGV. The V gene lost 7 bases and the J gene lost 0 bases, with 10 bases spanning the gap. This chain's CDR3 is CASIQVGSYNSPLHF. Here the CDR3 DNA reads TGTGCCAGCATCCAGGTCGGCTCCTATAATTCACCCCTCCACTTT.

The genes are TRBV6-5 and TRBJ2-5; TRBD2 aligns across 9 bases. The CDR3 covers 14 residues. The ends lost 8 bases at V and 5 bases at J; junction bases unmatched: 9. Germline V lookup: CDR1 MNHEY, CDR2 SVGAGI. CDR3 sequence (DNA): TGTGCCAGCGCCCGCGGGGGGGCCGGGGAGACCCAGTACTTC. Amino acid sequence: CASARGGAGETQYF.

In this sample, this clone turned up a few times. This chain links TRBV9 with TRBJ1-2, with 10 bases that match TRBD1. V was pared by 0 bases and J by 2 bases, with 4 bases of the junction left unmatched. CDR3 length: 16 residues. Germline-derived CDR1 and CDR2 are SGDLS and YYNGEE. The CDR3 region is CASSVAGDRGNYGYTF. The DNA of the CDR3 is TGTGCCAGCAGCGTAGCGGGGGACAGGGGAAACTATGGCTACACCTTC.

The gene calls are TRBV28 and TRBJ2-3, with TRBD2 matching over 10 bases. Germline V gene data show CDR1 as MDHEN and CDR2 as SYDVKM. Trimming cost V 3 bases and J 7 bases; bases outside gene matches: 10. The CDR3 extends over 16 amino acids. CDR3 sequence: CASSFRSGGVGHTQYF. Written as DNA, the CDR3 is TGTGCCAGCAGTTTTCGCAGCGGGGGGGTGGGTCATACGCAGTATTTT.

The CDR3 is CASSPVVGRRNTIYF. DNA for the CDR3: TGTGCCAGCAGCCCCGTCGTGGGGCGTAGAAACACCATATATTTT. The chain combines TRBV9 with TRBJ1-3; the D gene is possibly TRBD1 (5 bases). Per the germline V gene, CDR1 is SGDLS and CDR2 is YYNGEE. The V and J ends lost 4 bases and 5 bases respectively, with 16 bases between them. This CDR3 has 15 amino acids.

V usage is TRBV21-1 and J usage is TRBJ2-5; the table calls TRBD2, which could not be checked here. TRBV21-1 is listed as a pseudogene. This CDR3 comprises 11 residues. CDR3 coding DNA: TGTGCCAGCAGCTCCTTGAGGTTTCAGTACTTC. It specifies CASSSLRFQYF.

The genes are TRBV6-5 and TRBJ2-7, with D hard to call. V lost 4 bases and J lost 2, with 12 bases in between. Germline V lookup: CDR1 MNHEY, CDR2 SVGAGI. The CDR3 is 14 amino acids. CDR3 DNA sequence: TGTGCCAGCAGTTTGACCGCGGTCCCCTACGAGCAGTACTTC. Its translation is CASSLTAVPYEQYF.

Notes on this clone: Other DNA sequences within the sample encode an identical CDR3. The chain combines TRBV7-9 with TRBJ1-3; 8 bases line up with TRBD1. This CDR3 comprises 14 residues. With V trimmed by 6 bases and J by 4 bases, 5 bases remained unmatched. The germline CDR1 and CDR2 sequences are SEHNR and FQNEAQ (reference sequence). In DNA form, the CDR3 reads TGTGCCAGCAGTCGACAGGGGCTGGGAAACACCATATATTTT. The encoded protein is CASSRQGLGNTIYF.

This clone appeared a single time. V is TRBV28 and J is TRBJ2-7, with TRBD1 matching over 12 bases. The CDR3 has 12 residues. Germline V gene lookup returns CDR1 MDHEN and CDR2 SYDVKM. J lost 11 bases, V lost 6 bases, and 5 bases had no gene match. The CDR3 loop reads CASRTGTGGEYF. In nucleotides, the CDR3 is TGTGCCAGCAGAACCGGGACAGGGGGCGAGTACTTC.

The gene calls are TRBV6-2 or TRBV6-3 and TRBJ2-7, with 7 nucleotides matching TRBD2. The CDR3 length is 14 residues. CDR1 is MNHEY, CDR2 SVGEGT, per germline. V shed 2 bases and J 7 bases; nucleotides not matched to a gene: 8. DNA for the CDR3: TGTGCCAGCAGTTACAGTCAGCGGGGCGGTGAGCAGTACTTC. This encodes CASSYSQRGGEQYF.

The rearrangement joins TRBV5-1 to TRBJ1-1; 12 positions agree with TRBD1. CDR1 and CDR2 from the germline V gene are SGHRS and YFSETQ. With 5 bases clipped from V and 0 bases from J, the junction kept 2 bases outside the gene matches. This CDR3 has 15 amino acids. The CDR3 DNA sequence: TGCGCCAGCAGGGGACAGGGGGCAGTGAACACTGAAGCTTTCTTT. This translates into CASRGQGAVNTEAFF.

This clone appeared a few times. The chain links TRBV7-9 to TRBJ1-1; D gene uncertain. Trimming shortened V by 7 bases and J by 5 bases, and 8 bases separated the two germline ends. The CDR3 contains 11 residues. CDR1 and CDR2 from the germline V gene are SEHNR and FQNEAQ (reference sequence). The CDR3 here is CASTRGTEAFF. The CDR3 DNA reads TGTGCCAGCACCCGGGGAACTGAAGCTTTCTTT.

This chain uses TRBV29-1 with TRBJ2-7, with D maybe TRBD1 (6 bases). Germline CDR1 reads SQVTM; CDR2 reads ANQGSEA. V shed 7 bases and J shed 1 base, with 17 bases lying between them. The CDR3 is 14 amino acids. CDR3 sequence: CSATWGRRSYEQYF. DNA for the CDR3: TGCAGCGCGACTTGGGGGCGTCGGTCCTACGAGCAGTACTTC.